Shown below are 23 T cell receptor beta chains from a single sample sequenced in a study of identical twins. TCRdb independently ran MiXCR on the 5' RACE reads; one entry per CDR3 protein. The repertoire holds approximately 280,000 distinct CDR3 sequences, with more than 6.5% as singletons. This sample also belongs to another study, concerning yellow fever vaccine responses in identical twins.

The sequencing sample was made of memory (CD45RO+) T cells sorted from blood. The receptor set was obtained from a woman younger than 35 in good health.

The chain combines TRBV6-5 with TRBJ2-7; 7 bases are shared with TRBD2. The CDR3 runs to 14 residues. With V trimmed by 4 bases and J by 6 bases, 9 bases remained unmatched. The germline CDR1 and CDR2 sequences are MNHEY and SVGAGI. The CDR3 bases are TGTGCCAGCAGTTTTTCGTGGGAGGGCTTCGAGCAGTACTTC. It encodes CASSFSWEGFEQYF.

The gene calls are TRBV6-1 and TRBJ1-1; D remains unclear. The length of the CDR3 is 13 residues. Per the germline V gene, CDR1 is MNHNS and CDR2 is SASEGT. The V gene lost 4 bases and the J gene lost 2 bases, with 8 bases spanning the gap. The CDR3 DNA reads TGTGCCAGCAGTGTTCAGGACAACACTGAAGCTTTCTTT. This translates into CASSVQDNTEAFF.

J is TRBJ2-7 and V is TRBV2; D gene uncertain. From germline, CDR1 is SNHLY and CDR2 FYNNEI. V lost 6 bases and J 0 bases, leaving 9 bases between the germline ends. The CDR3 runs 13 residues. This CDR3 reads CASSGDPSYEQYV. The CDR3 DNA reads as TGTGCCAGCAGCGGCGACCCCTCCTACGAGCAGTACGTC.

This clonotype was detected many times. The chain uses TRBV11-2 and TRBJ2-1; D remains ambiguous. CDR3 size: 15 residues. Trimming removed 2 bases from V and 9 bases from J, with 17 bases in between. From germline, CDR1 is SGHAT and CDR2 FQNNGV. In DNA form, the CDR3 reads TGTGCCAGCAGCTTACGGCTTTCAGTTTTTGGTGAGCAGTTCTTC. Translated: CASSLRLSVFGEQFF.

This sequence joins TRBV5-1 and TRBJ2-5, with unresolved D. This CDR3 has 13 residues. The V gene lost 4 bases and the J gene lost 5 bases, with 12 bases spanning the gap. The germline CDR1 and CDR2 sequences are SGHRS and YFSETQ. The CDR3 nucleotides read TGCGCCAGCAGCGTCGAAAAGGGCGAGACCCAGTACTTC. Translating gives CASSVEKGETQYF. Full variable domain (outside the CDR3, taken from reference TRBV5-1 and TRBJ2-5): KAGVTQTPRYLIKTRGQQVTLSCSPISGHRSVSWYQQTPGQGLQFLFEYFSETQRNKGNFPGRFSGRQFSNSRSEMNVSTLELGDSALYLCASSVEKGETQYFGPGTRLLVL.

This clonotype was seen only a few times. The chain employs TRBV28 and TRBJ2-7; maybe TRBD1 (5 bases). The V and J ends lost 8 bases and 3 bases respectively, with 23 bases between them. The CDR3 loop spans 16 amino acids. Germline V gene sequence: CDR1 MDHEN, CDR2 SYDVKM. CDR3: CASDIQGTFRYYEQYF. CDR3 nucleotides: TGTGCCAGCGATATTCAGGGTACTTTTCGATACTACGAGCAGTACTTC.

This clonotype was detected many times. V and J are TRBV20-1 and TRBJ1-5; maybe TRBD1 (6 bases). Between the trimmed V and J ends, which lost 1 base and 5 bases, there was a span of 9 bases. Germline V CDR1 and CDR2: DFQATT, SNEGSKA (reference sequence). This CDR3 has 13 residues. CDR3 loop: CSARGQDYQPQHF. The CDR3 nucleotides are TGCAGTGCTAGAGGACAGGATTATCAGCCCCAGCATTTT.

This chain joins TRBV7-7 and TRBJ1-2; D call uncertain. Trimming shortened V by 3 bases and J by 4 bases, and 12 bases separated the two germline ends. This CDR3 has 14 residues. Germline V gene data show CDR1 as SSHAT and CDR2 as FNYEAQ (reference sequence). The CDR3 nucleotides read TGTGCCAGCAGCTTTCTTGAGCATCCCTATGGCTACACCTTC. Translation gives CASSFLEHPYGYTF.

This clonotype was detected once. The rearrangement links TRBV9 to TRBJ1-2; TRBD1 might be the D (6 bases). The V gene's germline CDR1 is SGDLS and CDR2 YYNGEE. V shed 10 bases and J shed 7 bases, with 26 bases lying between them. CDR3 length: 15 amino acids. CDR3 sequence reads: CASSSGDPRQPGYTF. CDR3 sequence (DNA): TGTGCCTCCTCCTCAGGGGACCCACGACAACCTGGCTACACCTTC.

The chain uses TRBV20-1 and TRBJ2-7; TRBD2 matches 7 bases. V shed 3 bases, J shed 2 bases, and the junction held 4 bases outside the gene matches. This CDR3 has 13 amino acids. Per the germline V gene, CDR1 is DFQATT and CDR2 is SNEGSKA (reference sequence). This CDR3 reads CSASGGRAYEQYF. The CDR3 DNA sequence: TGCAGTGCTAGTGGTGGGAGGGCCTACGAGCAGTACTTC.

The V and J genes are TRBV4-1 and TRBJ2-5, with 8 bases aligning to TRBD2. Germline trimming cut 2 bases from V and 5 bases from J; bases unmatched to any gene: 4. Germline V gene lookup returns CDR1 MGHRA and CDR2 YSYEKL. The CDR3 runs to 14 residues. In nucleotides, the CDR3 is TGCGCCAGCAGCCAATTAGCGGGGATGGAGACCCAGTACTTC. It codes for CASSQLAGMETQYF.

The rearrangement uses TRBV19 and TRBJ2-3; 8 bases line up with TRBD2. This CDR3 contains 16 residues. The junction had 5 bases not matched to a gene; V was cut back by 0 bases and J by 3 bases. Germline V gives CDR1 LNHDA, CDR2 SQIVND (reference sequence). This CDR3 reads CASSIDSSGGTDTQYF. Here the CDR3 DNA reads TGTGCCAGTAGTATAGACTCCAGCGGGGGAACAGATACGCAGTATTTT.

The CDR3 DNA is TGCGCCAGCAGCTCAGCGGCGGGGGCATGGGAGCAGTTCTTC. Translating it yields CASSSAAGAWEQFF. The V call is TRBV5-1, the J call TRBJ2-1, with D perhaps matching TRBD2 (7 bases). The V gene's germline CDR1 is SGHRS and CDR2 YFSETQ. The length of the CDR3 is 14 residues. The V gene lost 3 bases and the J gene lost 10 bases, with 17 bases spanning the gap.

This clonotype was counted only a few times. The chain combines TRBV7-6 with TRBJ2-7; 12 nucleotides agree with TRBD2. The length of the CDR3 is 18 residues. Germline loops: CDR1 SGHVS, CDR2 FNYEAQ. V lost 4 bases, J lost 0 bases, and 10 bases stayed unmatched. DNA of the CDR3: TGTGCCAGCAGCTCCCTCCCCCTGACTAGCGGGAGCTCCTACGAGCAGTACTTC. Protein product: CASSSLPLTSGSSYEQYF.

The genes are TRBV15 and TRBJ2-1; D ambiguous. CDR3 length: 13 amino acids. Trimming shortened V by 8 bases and J by 0 bases, and 8 bases separated the two germline ends. CDR1 and CDR2 from the germline V gene are LNHNV and YYDKDF (reference sequence). The CDR3 region has the DNA TGTGCCACCCTTAACAGCTCCTACAATGAGCAGTTCTTC. Translation gives CATLNSSYNEQFF.

This chain connects TRBV12-3 or TRBV12-4 to TRBJ2-3, with 7 bases lining up with TRBD2. The CDR3 is made up of 15 amino acids. V gave up 4 bases and J gave up 4 bases; unmatched junction bases: 8. The CDR3 nucleotides read TGTGCCAGCAGTTCCGGTCCCCGGGGGGCAGATACGCAGTATTTT. This sequence encodes CASSSGPRGADTQYF.

This clonotype was found a few times. The chain has TRBV28 and TRBJ2-7; 7 positions agree with TRBD1. Trimming cost V 5 bases and J 3 bases; bases outside gene matches: 7. Germline CDR1 is MDHEN and CDR2 is SYDVKM. The CDR3 loop spans 14 amino acids. This CDR3 reads CASSPQGTDYEQYF. As DNA, the CDR3 is TGTGCCAGCAGTCCACAGGGGACAGACTACGAGCAGTACTTC.

This clonotype has just a few counts. V and J are TRBV14 and TRBJ2-1, with 10 nucleotides matching TRBD1. The germline gives CDR1 SGHDN, CDR2 FVKESK. Trimming cost V 2 bases and J 4 bases; bases outside gene matches: 5. The CDR3 covers 16 residues. CDR3 in DNA: TGTGCCAGCAGCCAATACGGGACAGGGGAATACAATGAGCAGTTCTTC. This gives the protein CASSQYGTGEYNEQFF.

The table lists this clonotype with many counts. This chain uses TRBV7-8 with TRBJ1-5; D remains unclear. The V end was cut by 5 bases, the J end by 4 bases, with 12 bases between. CDR3 size: 14 residues. Germline assignment: CDR1 SGHVS and CDR2 FQNEAQ. The CDR3 nucleotides are TGTGCCAGCAGCCCAATGGCCCCAAATCAGCCCCAGCATTTT. It translates to CASSPMAPNQPQHF.

This chain links TRBV20-1 with TRBJ2-5; 11 bases line up with TRBD1. The CDR3 loop spans 14 amino acids. In germline, CDR1 is DFQATT, CDR2 SNEGSKA (reference sequence). Trimming removed 0 bases from V and 4 bases from J; junction bases left unmatched: 1. This CDR3 is CSAREGQGGETQYF. The DNA of the CDR3 is TGCAGTGCTAGAGAGGGACAGGGGGGAGAGACCCAGTACTTC.

This clonotype came up many times. The chain combines TRBV15 with TRBJ2-2; 8 bases agree with TRBD2. The germline gives CDR1 LNHNV, CDR2 YYDKDF (reference sequence). The CDR3 runs to 15 residues. Losses at the gene ends were 5 bases for V and 1 base for J; bases not matched to a gene: 3. CDR3 protein: CATSGRGGNTGELFF. The CDR3 DNA sequence: TGTGCCACCAGCGGACGGGGGGGGAACACCGGGGAGCTGTTTTTT.

The chain combines TRBV5-6 with TRBJ2-3; possible D gene TRBD1, 6 bases. This CDR3 comprises 15 residues. From germline, CDR1 is SGHDT and CDR2 YYEEEE. V was cut by 3 bases and J by 3 bases, with 14 bases left in between. The CDR3: CASSSGDIGTDTQYF. The DNA for the CDR3 is TGTGCCAGCAGCTCCGGGGACATCGGGACAGATACGCAGTATTTT.

This clonotype was detected many times. The V gene is TRBV29-1, the J gene TRBJ2-5; 9 nucleotides line up with TRBD1. V shed 4 bases, J shed 5 bases, and the junction held 11 bases outside the gene matches. The CDR3 extends over 15 amino acids. Germline values: CDR1 SQVTM, CDR2 ANQGSEA. CDR3 in DNA: TGCAGCGTTGTTTTTGGGACAGGGTCGGAGGAGACCCAGTACTTC. It yields the protein CSVVFGTGSEETQYF.